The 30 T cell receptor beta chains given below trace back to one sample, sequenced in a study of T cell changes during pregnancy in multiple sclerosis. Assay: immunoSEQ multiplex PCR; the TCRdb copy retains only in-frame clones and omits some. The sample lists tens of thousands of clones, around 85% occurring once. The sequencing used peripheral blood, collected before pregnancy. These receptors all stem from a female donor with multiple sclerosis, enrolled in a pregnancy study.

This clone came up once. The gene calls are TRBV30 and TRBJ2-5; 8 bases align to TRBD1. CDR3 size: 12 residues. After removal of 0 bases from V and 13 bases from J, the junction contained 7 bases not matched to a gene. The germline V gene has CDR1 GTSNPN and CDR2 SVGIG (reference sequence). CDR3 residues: CAWSVNGGTGYF. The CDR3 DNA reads TGTGCCTGGAGTGTTAATGGAGGGACAGGGTACTTC.

The DNA of the CDR3 is TGTGCCAGCAGCTTGACAGGGGGAGAGAATGGCTACACCTTC. It encodes CASSLTGGENGYTF. The chain recombines TRBV11-2 with TRBJ1-2; 9 nucleotides align to TRBD1. Germline V lookup: CDR1 SGHAT, CDR2 FQNNGV. The J segment lost 6 bases and the V segment lost 3 bases, leaving 5 bases of the junction unmatched. The CDR3 is made up of 14 amino acids.

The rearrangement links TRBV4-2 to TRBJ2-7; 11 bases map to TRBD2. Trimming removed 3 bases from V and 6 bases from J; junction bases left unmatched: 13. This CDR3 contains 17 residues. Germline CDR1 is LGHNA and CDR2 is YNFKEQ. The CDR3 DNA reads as TGTGCCAGCAGCCAGGTAACTAGCGGGAGCTTCTATCTCGAGCAGTACTTC. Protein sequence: CASSQVTSGSFYLEQYF.

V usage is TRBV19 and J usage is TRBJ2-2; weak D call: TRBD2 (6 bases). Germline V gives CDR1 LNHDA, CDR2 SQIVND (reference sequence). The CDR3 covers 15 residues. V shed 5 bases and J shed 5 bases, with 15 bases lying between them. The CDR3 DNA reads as TGTGCCAGTAGTTCTCCGGGAGATTGGACCGGGGAGCTGTTTTTT. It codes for CASSSPGDWTGELFF.

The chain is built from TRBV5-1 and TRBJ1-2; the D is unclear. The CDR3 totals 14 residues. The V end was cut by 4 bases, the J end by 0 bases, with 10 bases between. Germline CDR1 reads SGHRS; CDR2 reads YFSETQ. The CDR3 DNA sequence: TGCGCCAGCAGCCCCGGTACCTCTAACTATGGCTACACCTTC. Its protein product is CASSPGTSNYGYTF.

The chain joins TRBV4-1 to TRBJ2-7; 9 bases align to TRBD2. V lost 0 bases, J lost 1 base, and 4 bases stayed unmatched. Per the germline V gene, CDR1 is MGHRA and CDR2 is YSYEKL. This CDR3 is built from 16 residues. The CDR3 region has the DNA TGCGCCAGCAGCCAAGATCCTAGCGGGATTTCCTACGAGCAGTACTTC. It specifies CASSQDPSGISYEQYF.

The CDR3 coding sequence is TGTGCCTGGTACCGTGGGACACCCTACAATGAGCAGTTCTTC. This encodes CAWYRGTPYNEQFF. The chain couples TRBV30 to TRBJ2-1; maybe TRBD1 (6 bases). Germline V gene lookup returns CDR1 GTSNPN and CDR2 SVGIG (reference sequence). Trimming left V 5 bases short and J 2 bases short, with 13 bases between. CDR3 length equals 14 residues.

CDR3 amino acids: CASKAGLTYEQYF. The CDR3 coding sequence is TGTGCCAGCAAGGCAGGGCTAACCTACGAGCAGTACTTC. V gene TRBV7-9 combines with J gene TRBJ2-7; D perhaps matches TRBD1 (5 bases). This CDR3 is built from 13 residues. Germline V lookup: CDR1 SEHNR, CDR2 FQNEAQ (reference sequence). V dropped 7 bases and J dropped 2 bases, with 12 bases sitting between them.

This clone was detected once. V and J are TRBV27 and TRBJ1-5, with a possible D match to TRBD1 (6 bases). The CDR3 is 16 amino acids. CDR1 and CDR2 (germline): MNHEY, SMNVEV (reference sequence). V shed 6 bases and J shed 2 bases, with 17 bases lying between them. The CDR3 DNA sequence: TGTGCCAGCAGACCTCACCTCGGACAGCGCAATCAGCCCCAGCATTTT. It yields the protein CASRPHLGQRNQPQHF.

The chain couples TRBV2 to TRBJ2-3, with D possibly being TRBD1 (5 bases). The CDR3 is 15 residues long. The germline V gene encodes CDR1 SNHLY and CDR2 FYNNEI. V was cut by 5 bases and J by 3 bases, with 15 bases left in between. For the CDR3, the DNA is TGTGCCAGCAGTCAAGACAGTACGGAAACAGATACGCAGTATTTT. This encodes CASSQDSTETDTQYF. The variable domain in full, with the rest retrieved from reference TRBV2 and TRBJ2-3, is EPEVTQTPSHQVTQMGQEVILRCVPISNHLYFYWYRQILGQKVEFLVSFYNNEISEKSEIFDDQFSVERPDGSNFTLKIRSTKLEDSAMYFCASSQDSTETDTQYFGPGTRLTVL.

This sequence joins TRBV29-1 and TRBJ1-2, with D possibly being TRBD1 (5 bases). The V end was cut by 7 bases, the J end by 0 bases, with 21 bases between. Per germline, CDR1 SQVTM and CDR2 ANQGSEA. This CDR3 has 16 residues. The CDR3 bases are TGCAGCGCCGAAGGGGTAGAACTCCTTTCTAACTATGGCTACACCTTC. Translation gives CSAEGVELLSNYGYTF.

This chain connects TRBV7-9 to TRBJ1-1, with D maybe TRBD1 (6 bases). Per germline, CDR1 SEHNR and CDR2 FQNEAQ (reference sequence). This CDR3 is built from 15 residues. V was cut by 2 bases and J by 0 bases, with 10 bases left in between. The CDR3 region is CASSLLGQVNTEAFF. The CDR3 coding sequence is TGTGCCAGCAGCTTACTGGGACAAGTGAACACTGAAGCTTTCTTT.

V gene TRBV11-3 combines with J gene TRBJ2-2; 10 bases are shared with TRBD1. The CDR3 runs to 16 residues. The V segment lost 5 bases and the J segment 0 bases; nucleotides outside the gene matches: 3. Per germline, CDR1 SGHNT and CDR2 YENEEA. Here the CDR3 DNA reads TGTGCCAGCAGCACGGGACAGGGGACGAACACCGGGGAGCTGTTTTTT. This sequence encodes CASSTGQGTNTGELFF.

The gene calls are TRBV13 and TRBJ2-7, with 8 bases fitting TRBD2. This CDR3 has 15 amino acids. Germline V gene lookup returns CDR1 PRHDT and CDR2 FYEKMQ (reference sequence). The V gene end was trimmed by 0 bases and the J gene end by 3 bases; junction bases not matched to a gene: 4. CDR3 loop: CASSLGSGAFYEQYF. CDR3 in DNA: TGTGCCAGCAGCTTAGGTAGCGGGGCCTTCTACGAGCAGTACTTC.

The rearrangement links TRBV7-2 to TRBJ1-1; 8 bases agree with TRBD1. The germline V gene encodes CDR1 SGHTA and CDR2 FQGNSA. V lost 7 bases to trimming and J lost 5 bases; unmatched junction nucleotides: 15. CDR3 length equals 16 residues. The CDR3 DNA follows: TGTGCCAGCAAAGCGACCCAGGGGGCTGGGAGTACTGAAGCTTTCTTT. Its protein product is CASKATQGAGSTEAFF.

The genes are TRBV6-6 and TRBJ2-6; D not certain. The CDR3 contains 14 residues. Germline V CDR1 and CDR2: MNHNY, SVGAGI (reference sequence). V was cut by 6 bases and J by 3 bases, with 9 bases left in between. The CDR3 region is CASRLTGGANVLTF. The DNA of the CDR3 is TGTGCCAGCAGGCTAACCGGTGGGGCCAACGTCCTGACTTTC.

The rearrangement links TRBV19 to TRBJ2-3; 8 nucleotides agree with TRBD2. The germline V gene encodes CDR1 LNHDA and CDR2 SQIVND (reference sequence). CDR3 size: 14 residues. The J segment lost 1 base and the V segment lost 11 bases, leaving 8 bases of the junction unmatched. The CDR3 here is CAAQSAGGTDTQYF. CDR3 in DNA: TGTGCCGCCCAATCAGCGGGAGGCACAGATACGCAGTATTTT.

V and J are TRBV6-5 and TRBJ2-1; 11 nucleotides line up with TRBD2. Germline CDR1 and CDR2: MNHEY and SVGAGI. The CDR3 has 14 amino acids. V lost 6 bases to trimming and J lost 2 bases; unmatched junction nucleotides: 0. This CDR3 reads CASRGLAAYNEQFF. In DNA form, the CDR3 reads TGTGCCAGCAGGGGACTAGCGGCCTACAATGAGCAGTTCTTC.

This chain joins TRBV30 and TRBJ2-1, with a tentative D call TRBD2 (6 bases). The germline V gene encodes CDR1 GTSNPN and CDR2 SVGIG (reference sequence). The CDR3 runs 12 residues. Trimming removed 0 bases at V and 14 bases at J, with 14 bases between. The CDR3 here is CAWSVRPRREFF. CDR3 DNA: TGTGCCTGGAGTGTACGACCGAGGAGGGAGTTCTTC.

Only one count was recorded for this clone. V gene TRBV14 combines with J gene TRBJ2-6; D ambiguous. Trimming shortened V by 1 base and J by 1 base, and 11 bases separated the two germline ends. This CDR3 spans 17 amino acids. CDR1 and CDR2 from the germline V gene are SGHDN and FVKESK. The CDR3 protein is CASSQGFYASGANVLTF. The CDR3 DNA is TGTGCCAGCAGCCAAGGTTTCTACGCATCTGGGGCCAACGTCCTGACTTTC.

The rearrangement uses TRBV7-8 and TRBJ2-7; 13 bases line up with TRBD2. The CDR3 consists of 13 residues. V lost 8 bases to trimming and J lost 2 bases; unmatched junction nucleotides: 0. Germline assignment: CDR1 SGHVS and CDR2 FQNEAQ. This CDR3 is CASGTSGAYEQYF. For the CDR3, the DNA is TGTGCCAGCGGGACTAGCGGGGCCTACGAGCAGTACTTC.

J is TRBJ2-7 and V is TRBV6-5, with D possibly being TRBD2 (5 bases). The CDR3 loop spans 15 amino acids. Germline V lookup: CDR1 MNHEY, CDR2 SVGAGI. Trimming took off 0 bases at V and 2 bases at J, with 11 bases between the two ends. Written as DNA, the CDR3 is TGTGCCAGCAGTTACTCGAAAGGGAGTCCCTACGAGCAGTACTTC. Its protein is CASSYSKGSPYEQYF.

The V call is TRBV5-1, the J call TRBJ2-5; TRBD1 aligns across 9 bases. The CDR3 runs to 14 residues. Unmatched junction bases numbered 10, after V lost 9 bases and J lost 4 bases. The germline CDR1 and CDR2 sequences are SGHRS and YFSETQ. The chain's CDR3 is CATSGQGIRETQYF. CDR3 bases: TGCGCCACCTCCGGACAGGGGATTCGAGAGACCCAGTACTTC.

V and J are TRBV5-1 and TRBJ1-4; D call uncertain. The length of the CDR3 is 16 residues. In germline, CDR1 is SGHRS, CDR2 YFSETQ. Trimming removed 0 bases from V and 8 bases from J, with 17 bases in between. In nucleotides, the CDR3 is TGCGCCAGCAGCTTGGGAGGTTACCCCAGTCGGGAAAAACTGTTTTTT. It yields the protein CASSLGGYPSREKLFF.

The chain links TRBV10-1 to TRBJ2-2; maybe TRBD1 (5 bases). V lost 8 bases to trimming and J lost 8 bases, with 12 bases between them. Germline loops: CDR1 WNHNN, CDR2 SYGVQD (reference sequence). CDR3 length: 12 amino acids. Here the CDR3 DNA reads TGCGCCAGCCGTAGGGGTGCGGGGGAGCTGTTTTTT. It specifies CASRRGAGELFF.

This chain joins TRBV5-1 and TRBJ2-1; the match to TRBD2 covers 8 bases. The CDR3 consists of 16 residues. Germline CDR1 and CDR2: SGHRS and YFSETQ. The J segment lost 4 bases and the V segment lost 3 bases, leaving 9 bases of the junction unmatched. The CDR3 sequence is CASSSPGAGAYNEQFF. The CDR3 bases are TGCGCCAGCAGCTCCCCGGGAGCGGGGGCTTACAATGAGCAGTTCTTC.

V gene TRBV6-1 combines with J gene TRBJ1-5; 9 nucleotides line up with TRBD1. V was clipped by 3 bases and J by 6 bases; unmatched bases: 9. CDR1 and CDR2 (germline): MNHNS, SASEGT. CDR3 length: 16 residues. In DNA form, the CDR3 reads TGTGCCAGCAGTGAGGGAATACAGGGGGCTACTCAGCCCCAGCATTTT. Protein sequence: CASSEGIQGATQPQHF.

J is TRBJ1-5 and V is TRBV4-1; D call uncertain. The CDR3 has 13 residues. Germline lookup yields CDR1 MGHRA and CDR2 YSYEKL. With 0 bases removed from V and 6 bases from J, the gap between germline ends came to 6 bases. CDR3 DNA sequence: TGCGCCAGCAGCCAAGATCTAGTTCAGCCCCAGCATTTT. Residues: CASSQDLVQPQHF.

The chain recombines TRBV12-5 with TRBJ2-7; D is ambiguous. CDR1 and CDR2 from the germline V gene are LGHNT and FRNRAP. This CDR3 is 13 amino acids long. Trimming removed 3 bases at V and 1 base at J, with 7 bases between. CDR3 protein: CASGFGPSYEQYF. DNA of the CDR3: TGTGCTAGTGGTTTTGGGCCTTCCTACGAGCAGTACTTC. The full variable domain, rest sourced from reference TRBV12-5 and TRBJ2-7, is DARVTQTPRHKVTEMGQEVTMRCQPILGHNTVFWYRQTMMQGLELLAYFRNRAPLDDSGMPKDRFSAEMPDATLATLKIQPSEPRDSAVYFCASGFGPSYEQYFGPGTRLTVT.

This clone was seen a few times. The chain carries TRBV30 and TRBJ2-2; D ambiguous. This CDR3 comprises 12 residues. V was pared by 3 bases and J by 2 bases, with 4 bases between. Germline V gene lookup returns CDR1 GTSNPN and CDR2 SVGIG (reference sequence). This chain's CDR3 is CAWRLNTGELFF. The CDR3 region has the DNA TGTGCCTGGAGGCTAAACACCGGGGAGCTGTTTTTT.